The present entry profiles one TCR beta chain with its context. Antigen specificity is unknown. Time point meaning: week 3, after first cycle of checkpoint inhibitor. No patient had earlier systemic cancer treatment, concurrent immunosuppressants, or another active cancer. The data stem from a study of blood T cell dynamics during melanoma immunotherapy. Study as a whole: Patients with metastatic melanoma got pembrolizumab or nivolumab-ipilimumab as first-line care.

Each bulk PBMC sample had 300 to 350 ng DNA loaded. Assay used: immunoSEQ multiplex PCR; TCRdb lists only in-frame clones, some missing. The table has 25,000 to 35,000 clones, approximately 88% seen once. Trimming shortened V by 6 bases and J by 0 bases, and 7 bases separated the two germline ends. From germline, CDR1 is MNHEY and CDR2 SVGAGI. CDR3 length equals 13 residues. General study points: The study could not tell melanoma-specific clones from general immune activation.

Source: blood, taken from a patient treated with checkpoint blockade. This clonotype was obtained from a human donor with melanoma. V is TRBV6-5 and J is TRBJ2-3; unclear D gene. For the CDR3, the DNA is TGTGCCAGCAGGGCCCCTAGCACAGATACGCAGTATTTT. Amino acids: CASRAPSTDTQYF.